This is a list of T cell receptor beta chains from one sample in a study of CD8 T cells in ankylosing spondylitis. In TCRdb, the 5' RACE reads were re-called with MiXCR into one record per CDR3 protein. Counted here are tens of thousands of distinct CDR3 sequences, 2.5% occurring once; the ten biggest clones make up about 7.8%. Sequencing input: blood, either unsorted or a sorted T cell fraction (not recorded which). These TCRs come from a female donor with ankylosing spondylitis or in good health (not recorded which). Each CDR3 is given with its conserved first and last residue. A D gene is named only where the DNA matches it firmly.

d_call: TRBD1; j_call: TRBJ1-2; v_call: TRBV9; cdr3_aa: CASSVGQGNGYTF
d_call: .; j_call: TRBJ2-7; v_call: TRBV9; cdr3_aa: CASSVDFGQPVSEQYF
d_call: .; j_call: TRBJ2-3; v_call: TRBV9; cdr3_aa: CASSVAPSGTDTQYF
d_call: .; j_call: TRBJ1-6; v_call: TRBV9; cdr3_aa: CASSVEGRNSPLHF
d_call: .; j_call: TRBJ2-2; v_call: TRBV9; cdr3_aa: CASSVGERGTGELFF
d_call: .; j_call: TRBJ2-5; v_call: TRBV9; cdr3_aa: CASSVDFGETQYF
d_call: TRBD2; j_call: TRBJ2-1; v_call: TRBV9; cdr3_aa: CASSMRGSLVDNEQFF
d_call: TRBD2; j_call: TRBJ2-3; v_call: TRBV10-3; cdr3_aa: CAISESLAGDTDTQYF
d_call: TRBD1; j_call: TRBJ1-5; v_call: TRBV9; cdr3_aa: CASSGGTGNNQPQHF
d_call: .; j_call: TRBJ2-3; v_call: TRBV9; cdr3_aa: CASSVQGYRTDTQYF
d_call: TRBD1; j_call: TRBJ2-7; v_call: TRBV9; cdr3_aa: CASSVGGTDSYEQYF
d_call: TRBD2; j_call: TRBJ2-3; v_call: TRBV9; cdr3_aa: CASSPPVDRGGWDTQYF
d_call: TRBD1; j_call: TRBJ1-6; v_call: TRBV9; cdr3_aa: CASSVGGQFGSPLHF
d_call: .; j_call: TRBJ2-7; v_call: TRBV9; cdr3_aa: CASSRDGYEQYF
d_call: .; j_call: TRBJ2-7; v_call: TRBV9; cdr3_aa: CASSVAGGTYEQYF
d_call: TRBD2; j_call: TRBJ2-1; v_call: TRBV9; cdr3_aa: CASSVGGAGGWVHEQFF
d_call: .; j_call: TRBJ1-1; v_call: TRBV9; cdr3_aa: CASSVGANTEAFF
d_call: .; j_call: TRBJ2-7; v_call: TRBV9; cdr3_aa: CASSVDLGPYEQYF
d_call: .; j_call: TRBJ1-3; v_call: TRBV21-1; cdr3_aa: CASTHSSLYTIYF
d_call: .; j_call: TRBJ2-7; v_call: TRBV9; cdr3_aa: CASSVYPSSYEQYF
d_call: .; j_call: TRBJ2-7; v_call: TRBV9; cdr3_aa: CASSVGVGEQYF
d_call: .; j_call: TRBJ1-1; v_call: TRBV9; cdr3_aa: CASSEGERNTEAFF
d_call: .; j_call: TRBJ1-5; v_call: TRBV9; cdr3_aa: CASSVGFGLDQPQHF
d_call: .; j_call: TRBJ1-5; v_call: TRBV9; cdr3_aa: CASSVAGKSNQPQHF
d_call: TRBD1; j_call: TRBJ2-7; v_call: TRBV9; cdr3_aa: CASSVGGSGQGRAYEQYF
d_call: TRBD2; j_call: TRBJ2-3; v_call: TRBV9; cdr3_aa: CASSVMGGSTDTQYF
d_call: TRBD2; j_call: TRBJ2-1; v_call: TRBV9; cdr3_aa: CASSVAGTSFNEQFF
d_call: TRBD2; j_call: TRBJ2-1; v_call: TRBV9; cdr3_aa: CASGETSGSNEQFF
d_call: .; j_call: TRBJ1-1; v_call: TRBV9; cdr3_aa: CASSVGERGVTNTEAFF
d_call: .; j_call: TRBJ1-3; v_call: TRBV9; cdr3_aa: CASSLEGNTIYF
d_call: .; j_call: TRBJ2-2; v_call: TRBV9; cdr3_aa: CASSDRGDLANTGELFF
d_call: TRBD2; j_call: TRBJ2-1; v_call: TRBV9; cdr3_aa: CASSVGGGGSYNEQFF
d_call: TRBD2; j_call: TRBJ2-1; v_call: TRBV9; cdr3_aa: CASSVGLAGGHNEQFF
d_call: .; j_call: TRBJ2-3; v_call: TRBV9; cdr3_aa: CASSVASGLPDTQYF